This T cell receptor beta chain emerged from a study of blood T cell repertoires in COVID-19. Study context: The origin of the acute and convalescent COVID-19 samples was the United States, Italy and Spain.

Germline V gives CDR1 KGHDR, CDR2 SFDVKD. The CDR3 contains 14 residues. J lost 7 bases, V lost 7 bases, and 6 bases had no gene match. Repertoires were generated with immunoSEQ multiplex PCR, while TCRdb's copy carries only in-frame clones and drops some. In the table there are approximately 430,000 clones, 86% of which are singletons. The chain has TRBV24-1 and TRBJ1-6; 7 bases line up with TRBD1. Sequencing input: peripheral blood. The source is a woman aged 25 to 39 with active or convalescent COVID-19. The CDR3, as DNA: TGTGCCACCAGAGGGACAGCGAAGAATTCACCCCTCCACTTT. Protein: CATRGTAKNSPLHF.